The text below deals with one T cell receptor (beta chain). Its antigen is unidentified. This entry is derived from a study of shared clonotypes between healthy human individuals. Study-level information: Donors had three CD4 naive, three CD4 memory, two CD8 naive and one CD8 memory plate apiece.

The CDR3 contains 16 residues. CDR1 SEHNR and CDR2 FQNEAQ come from the germline V gene (reference sequence). Germline trimming cut 2 bases from V and 4 bases from J; bases unmatched to any gene: 8. General study results and limits: Rarefaction showed that sequencing of sorted subsets was incomplete (despite large depth).

Researchers divided each subset's genomic DNA evenly across several immunoSEQ plates. Repertoires were generated with immunoSEQ multiplex PCR, while TCRdb's copy carries only in-frame clones and drops some. The sample holds more than 2 million clones; 90% to 95% are singletons and the top ten take 0.13%. The source material was naive CD4+ T cells sorted from blood. Documented subset: CD45RA+ positively selected. The TCR was taken from a man aged 18 to 35 in good health. The chain links TRBV7-9 to TRBJ2-5; TRBD2 matches at 9 bases. The DNA of the CDR3 is TGTGCCAGCAGCTTATATCGGCTAGCGGGGATAGAGACCCAGTACTTC. It specifies CASSLYRLAGIETQYF.